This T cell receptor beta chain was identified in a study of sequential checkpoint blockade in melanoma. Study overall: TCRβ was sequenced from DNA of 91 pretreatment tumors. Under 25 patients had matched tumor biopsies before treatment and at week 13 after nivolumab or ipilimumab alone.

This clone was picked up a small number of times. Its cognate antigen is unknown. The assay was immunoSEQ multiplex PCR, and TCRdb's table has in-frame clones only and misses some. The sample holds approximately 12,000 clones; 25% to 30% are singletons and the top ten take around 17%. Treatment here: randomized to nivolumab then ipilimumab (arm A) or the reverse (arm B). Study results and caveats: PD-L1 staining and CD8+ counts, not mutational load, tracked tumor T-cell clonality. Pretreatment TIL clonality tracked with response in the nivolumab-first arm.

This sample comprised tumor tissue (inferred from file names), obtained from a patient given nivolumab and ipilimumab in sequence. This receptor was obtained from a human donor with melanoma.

The CDR3 sequence is CASSEQGLYGYTF. CDR3 in DNA: TGTGCCAGCAGCGAACAGGGCCTCTATGGCTACACCTTC. This chain connects TRBV7-4 to TRBJ1-2; TRBD1 might be the D (6 bases). Germline assignment: CDR1 SGHVT and CDR2 SQSDAQ. The CDR3 is made up of 13 amino acids. Between the trimmed V and J ends, which lost 5 bases and 4 bases, there was a span of 11 bases.